What follows are 10 T cell receptor beta chains derived from one specimen sequenced in a study of Graves' ophthalmopathy and Graves' hyperthyroidism. The authors amplified TCR beta CDR3 regions from RNA transcripts. First-round RT-PCR used HTBI primers; second-round multiplex PCR followed. TCRdb processed the multiplex PCR reads anew with MiXCR; each CDR3 protein has one entry. The sample yields over a million distinct CDR3 sequences, approximately 35% seen once. The source material was peripheral blood or thyroid tissue (not recorded which). The receptors were gathered from an adult man with Graves' hyperthyroidism.

This clonotype was picked up many times. V is TRBV7-8 and J is TRBJ2-7; weak D call: TRBD2 (5 bases). V lost 2 bases to trimming and J lost 6 bases, with 14 bases between them. Germline V lookup: CDR1 SGHVS, CDR2 FQNEAQ. CDR3 length equals 14 residues. CDR3 coding DNA: TGTGCCAGCAGCTTAAGTTGGGGAGCGAGCGAGCAGTACTTC. It yields the protein CASSLSWGASEQYF.

This clonotype was counted a few times. The chain carries TRBV2 and TRBJ2-7, with 8 nucleotides matching TRBD1. The germline gives CDR1 SNHLY, CDR2 FYNNEI. Unmatched junction bases numbered 10, after V lost 6 bases and J lost 3 bases. The CDR3 loop spans 15 amino acids. The CDR3 sequence: CASRILGTGHYEQYF. The CDR3 DNA sequence: TGTGCCAGCAGGATCCTCGGGACAGGACACTACGAGCAGTACTTC.

In the case of this clonotype: The junction differs from germline at one of its ends, possibly a read error. CDR3 loop: CAGSRDRGNTEAFF. The CDR3 DNA sequence: TGTGCCGGCAGCCGGGACAGGGGTAACACTGAAGCTTTCTTT. V gene TRBV7-2 combines with J gene TRBJ1-1; 10 bases agree with TRBD1. CDR3 length equals 14 residues. Germline assignment: CDR1 SGHTA and CDR2 FQGNSA.

This clonotype was seen ten or more times. The chain's CDR3 is CASSTQGGTEAFF. The DNA for the CDR3 is TGTGCCAGCAGTACACAGGGTGGCACTGAAGCTTTCTTT. The chain recombines TRBV6-4 with TRBJ1-1; D is possibly TRBD1 (6 bases). Germline CDR1 MRHNA, CDR2 SNTAGT. CDR3 length: 13 amino acids. V was trimmed by 5 bases and J by 4 bases, leaving 11 bases between them.

The chain couples TRBV20-1 to TRBJ1-1; TRBD1 might be the D (6 bases). CDR3 length equals 14 residues. Germline-derived CDR1 and CDR2 are DFQATT and SNEGSKA (reference sequence). Trimming removed 5 bases at V and 1 base at J, with 14 bases between. The CDR3 DNA reads as TGCAGTGCTGGGACAAGGTCAGGGAACACTGAAGCTTTCTTT. It codes for CSAGTRSGNTEAFF.

The chain joins TRBV24-1 to TRBJ2-7, with TRBD2 matching over 13 bases. Germline loops: CDR1 KGHDR, CDR2 SFDVKD. Trimming took 7 bases from V and 2 from J; bases not matched to a gene: 19. The CDR3 covers 20 residues. As DNA, the CDR3 is TGTGCCACCAGCATATATCTCAGCAGTGCCGGACTAGCGGGAGCCTACGAGCAGTACTTC. Translation gives CATSIYLSSAGLAGAYEQYF.

V usage is TRBV19 and J usage is TRBJ1-1; no definite D call. V shed 3 bases and J shed 1 base, with 9 bases lying between them. CDR3 size: 14 residues. CDR1 and CDR2 (germline): LNHDA, SQIVND (reference sequence). Here the CDR3 reads CASSIPPSNTEAFF. The CDR3 bases are TGTGCCAGTAGTATCCCGCCATCGAACACTGAAGCTTTCTTT. Using reference TRBV19 and TRBJ1-1 for the parts outside the CDR3, the full variable domain is DGGITQSPKYLFRKEGQNVTLSCEQNLNHDAMYWYRQDPGQGLRLIYYSQIVNDFQKGDIAEGYSVSREKKESFPLTVTSAQKNPTAFYLCASSIPPSNTEAFFGQGTRLTVV.

This clonotype came up many times. V usage is TRBV10-2 and J usage is TRBJ2-7; D not resolved. This CDR3 spans 13 amino acids. Germline lookup yields CDR1 WSHSY and CDR2 SAAADI. Trimming removed 6 bases at V and 5 bases at J, with 14 bases between. Written as DNA, the CDR3 is TGCGCCAGCAGCCCCGCAAGTCTTCACGAGCAGTACTTC. The encoded protein is CASSPASLHEQYF.

In this sample, this clonotype turned up a few times. The chain combines TRBV5-5 with TRBJ2-7; tentatively, D is TRBD2 (5 bases). The CDR3 is 16 amino acids. The germline CDR1 and CDR2 sequences are SGHKS and YYEKEE (reference sequence). V lost 2 bases to trimming and J lost 1 base, with 16 bases between them. The DNA for the CDR3 is TGTGCCAGCAGCTTATACAGAGGGCCCCTTTCCTACGAGCAGTACTTC. Translation gives CASSLYRGPLSYEQYF.

A word on this clonotype: The junction shows a germline mismatch at one end, possibly a read error. The rearrangement uses TRBV29-1 and TRBJ1-3; D uncertain. The CDR3 totals 13 residues. CDR1 is SQVTM and CDR2 is ANQGSEA in the germline V gene. The CDR3 spells CSVAPRSGNTTYF. In DNA form, the CDR3 reads TGCAGCGTAGCACCCAGATCTGGAAACACCACATATTTT.